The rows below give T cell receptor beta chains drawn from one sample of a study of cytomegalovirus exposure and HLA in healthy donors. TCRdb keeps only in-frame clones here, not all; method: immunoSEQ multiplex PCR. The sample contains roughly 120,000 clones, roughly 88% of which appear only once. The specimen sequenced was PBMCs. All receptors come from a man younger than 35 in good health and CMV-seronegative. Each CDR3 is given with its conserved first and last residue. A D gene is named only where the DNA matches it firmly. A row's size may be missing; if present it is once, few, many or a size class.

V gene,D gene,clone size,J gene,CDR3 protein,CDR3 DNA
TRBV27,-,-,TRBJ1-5,CASSRDPNQPQHF,TGTGCCAGCAGCAGGGATCCCAATCAGCCCCAGCATTTT
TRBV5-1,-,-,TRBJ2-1,CASSLVLAGQVGQQFF,TGCGCCAGCAGCTTGGTTCTAGCGGGACAGGTCGGGCAGCAGTTCTTC
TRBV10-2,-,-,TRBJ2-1,CASSVNEQFF,TGCGCCAGCAGTGTAAATGAGCAGTTCTTC
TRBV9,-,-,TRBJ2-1,CASSEGVGLPNEQFF,TGTGCCAGCAGCGAGGGGGTGGGCCTCCCAAATGAGCAGTTCTTC
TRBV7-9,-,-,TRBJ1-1,CASSLTGITEAFF,TGTGCCAGCAGCTTAACAGGAATTACTGAAGCTTTCTTT
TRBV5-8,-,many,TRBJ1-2,CASSTSTNYGYTF,TGTGCCAGCAGCACGAGCACTAACTATGGCTACACCTTC
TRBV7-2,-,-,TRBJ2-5,CASSLVLAFQETQYF,TGTGCCAGCAGCTTAGTTTTAGCTTTTCAAGAGACCCAGTACTTC
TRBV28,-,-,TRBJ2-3,CASSFYRGIFGTDTQYF,TGTGCCAGCAGTTTTTACCGCGGCATCTTTGGCACAGATACGCAGTATTTT
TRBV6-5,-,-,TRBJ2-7,CASSQSYEQYF,TGTGCCAGCAGTCAATCCTACGAGCAGTACTTC
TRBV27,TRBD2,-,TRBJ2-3,CASSFGRGTDTQYF,TGTGCCAGCAGTTTCGGGAGGGGCACAGATACGCAGTATTTT
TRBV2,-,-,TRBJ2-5,CASSKDGGTETQYF,TGTGCCAGCAGCAAGGACGGAGGGACAGAGACCCAGTACTTC
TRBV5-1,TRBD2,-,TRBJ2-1,CASSPGGLAGRNEQFF,TGCGCCAGCAGCCCGGGGGGACTAGCGGGACGCAATGAGCAGTTCTTC
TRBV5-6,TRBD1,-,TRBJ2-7,CASSLVAGQGSEQYF,TGTGCCAGCAGCTTGGTGGCCGGACAGGGGAGCGAGCAGTACTTC
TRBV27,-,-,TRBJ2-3,CASSFQQIDTQYF,TGTGCCAGCAGTTTCCAACAAATAGATACGCAGTATTTT
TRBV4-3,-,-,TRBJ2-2,CASSQIVSQAGELFF,TGCGCCAGCAGCCAAATCGTCTCCCAGGCCGGGGAGCTGTTTTTT
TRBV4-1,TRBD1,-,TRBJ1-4,CASSQIQGAGEKLFF,TGCGCCAGCAGCCAAATACAGGGGGCGGGTGAAAAACTGTTTTTT
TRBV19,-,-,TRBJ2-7,CASSLGPGNEQYF,TGTGCCAGTAGTTTAGGGCCTGGCAACGAGCAGTACTTC
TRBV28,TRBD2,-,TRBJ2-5,CASRMRTSGGETQYF,TGTGCCAGCAGAATGCGGACTAGCGGGGGTGAGACCCAGTACTTC
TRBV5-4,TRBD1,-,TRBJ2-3,CASSWQTGSTDTQYF,TGTGCCAGCAGCTGGCAGACAGGGTCCACAGATACGCAGTATTTT
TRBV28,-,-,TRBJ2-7,CASSLLFGIGSYEQYF,TGTGCCAGCAGTTTACTTTTCGGGATCGGGTCCTACGAGCAGTACTTC
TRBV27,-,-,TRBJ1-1,CASSLGASDTEAFF,TGTGCCAGCAGTTTGGGGGCAAGCGACACTGAAGCTTTCTTT
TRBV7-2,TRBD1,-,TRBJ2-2,CASSLTGTGEFGELFF,TGTGCCAGCAGCTTAACCGGGACAGGGGAATTCGGGGAGCTGTTTTTT
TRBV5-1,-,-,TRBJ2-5,CASSLAGNRVSQETQYF,TGCGCCAGCAGCTTGGCCGGGAACAGGGTTTCCCAAGAGACCCAGTACTTC
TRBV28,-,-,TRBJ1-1,CASRQDGLRTEAFF,TGTGCCAGCAGACAGGACGGGCTAAGGACTGAAGCTTTCTTT
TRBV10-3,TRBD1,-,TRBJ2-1,CAISEARDSSYNEQFF,TGTGCCATCAGTGAGGCCCGGGACAGCTCCTACAATGAGCAGTTCTTC
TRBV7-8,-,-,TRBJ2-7,CASSLAGGPNEQYF,TGTGCCAGCAGCTTAGCCGGGGGGCCCAACGAGCAGTACTTC
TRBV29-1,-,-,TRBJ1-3,CSVVWQGNTIYF,TGCAGCGTTGTTTGGCAGGGAAACACCATATATTTT
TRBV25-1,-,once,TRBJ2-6,CASSGADGVSSGANVLTF,TGTGCCAGCAGTGGCGCGGACGGGGTGAGCTCTGGGGCCAACGTCCTGACTTTC
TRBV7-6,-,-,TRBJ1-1,CASSSIQGGYTEAFF,TGTGCCAGCAGCTCTATTCAGGGAGGGTACACTGAAGCTTTCTTT
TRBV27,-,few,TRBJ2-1,CASSLTLGVSSYNEQFF,TGTGCCAGCAGTTTAACCCTAGGGGTGAGCTCCTACAATGAGCAGTTCTTC
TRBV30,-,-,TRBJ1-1,CAWSNSPNTEAFF,TGTGCCTGGAGTAATAGTCCGAACACTGAAGCTTTCTTT
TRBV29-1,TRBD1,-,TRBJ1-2,CSVPGLDRGTNYGYTF,TGCAGCGTCCCCGGACTGGACAGGGGGACAAACTATGGCTACACCTTC
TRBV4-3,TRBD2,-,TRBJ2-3,CASSQRLAEFSDTQYF,TGCGCCAGCAGCCAGCGGCTAGCGGAATTCTCAGATACGCAGTATTTT
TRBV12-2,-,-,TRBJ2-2,CASRLAKKRESGTGELFF,TGTGCAAGTCGCTTAGCGAAAAAGCGGGAGTCGGGCACCGGGGAGCTGTTTTTT
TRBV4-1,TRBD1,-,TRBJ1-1,CASSQVQTGVATEAFF,TGCGCCAGCAGCCAAGTGCAGACAGGGGTTGCCACTGAAGCTTTCTTT
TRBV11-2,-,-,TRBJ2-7,CASSPRDLAEQYF,TGTGCCAGCAGCCCACGGGACTTAGCTGAGCAGTACTTC
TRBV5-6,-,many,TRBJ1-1,CASTTLIPGTNTEAFF,TGTGCCAGCACCACTCTAATCCCAGGCACGAACACTGAAGCTTTCTTT
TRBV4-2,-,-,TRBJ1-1,CASSQVTGGTEAFF,TGTGCCAGCAGCCAAGTAACGGGGGGCACTGAAGCTTTCTTT
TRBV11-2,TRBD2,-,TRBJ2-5,CASSSLGGLWETQYF,TGTGCCAGCAGCTCCCTCGGGGGGTTGTGGGAGACCCAGTACTTC
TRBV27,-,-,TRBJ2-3,CASSPFTLPPSDTQYF,TGTGCCAGCAGTCCATTCACTCTGCCACCATCAGATACGCAGTATTTT
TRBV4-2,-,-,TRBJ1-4,CASSPRPTGGLREKLFF,TGTGCCAGCAGCCCCCGCCCGACAGGCGGATTAAGGGAAAAACTGTTTTTT
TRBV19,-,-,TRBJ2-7,CASSSEAGFYEQYF,TGTGCCAGTAGTTCTGAAGCCGGGTTCTACGAGCAGTACTTC
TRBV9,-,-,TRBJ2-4,CASSVNSAVNIQYF,TGTGCCAGCAGCGTGAACTCTGCGGTAAACATTCAGTACTTC
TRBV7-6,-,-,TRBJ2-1,CASSLIHRRENSYNEQFF,TGTGCCAGCAGCTTAATCCACCGACGGGAGAACTCCTACAATGAGCAGTTCTTC
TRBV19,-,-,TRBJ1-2,CATLDRRDNNYGYTF,TGTGCCACCCTGGACCGCCGGGACAATAACTATGGCTACACCTTC
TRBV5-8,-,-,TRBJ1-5,CASSLRDSNQPQHF,TGTGCCAGCAGCTTGAGGGACTCTAATCAGCCCCAGCATTTT
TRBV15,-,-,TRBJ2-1,CATSRDAAGPFNEQFF,TGTGCCACCAGCAGAGACGCGGCGGGGCCTTTCAATGAGCAGTTCTTC
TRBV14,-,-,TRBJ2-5,CASSHTTVQETQYF,TGTGCCAGCAGTCATACCACGGTACAAGAGACCCAGTACTTC
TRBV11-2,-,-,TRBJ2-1,CASSLDLGGEQFF,TGTGCCAGCAGCTTAGATCTCGGGGGTGAGCAGTTCTTC